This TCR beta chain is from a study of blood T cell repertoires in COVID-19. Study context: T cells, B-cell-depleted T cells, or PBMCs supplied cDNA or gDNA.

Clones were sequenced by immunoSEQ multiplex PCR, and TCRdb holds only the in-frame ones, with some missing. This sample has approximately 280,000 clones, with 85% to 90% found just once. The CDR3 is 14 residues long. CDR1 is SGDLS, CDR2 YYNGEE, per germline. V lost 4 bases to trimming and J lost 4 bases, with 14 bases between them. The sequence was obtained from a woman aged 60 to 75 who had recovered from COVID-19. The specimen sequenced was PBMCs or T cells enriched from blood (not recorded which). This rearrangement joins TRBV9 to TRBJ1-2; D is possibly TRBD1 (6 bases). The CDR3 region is CASSNRDPSYGYTF. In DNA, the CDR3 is TGTGCCAGCAGCAACAGGGATCCCAGCTATGGCTACACCTTC.